Described below is a single T cell receptor (beta chain) sequence and its context. Its antigen specificity is not known. Per-base qualities were not stored, and no clone one base away is much larger. Library prep was done by the immunoSEQ multiplex PCR assay. For the multiplex PCR, a mixture combining 60 forward primers for TCR Vbeta segments and 13 reverse primers for TCR Jbeta segments was used. Amplification of the CDR3 region of rearranged TCR beta genes was performed with a multiplex PCR assay on genomic DNA. Amplified TCR beta libraries were sequenced as 87-base-pair reads on the Illumina HiSeq System. The study's own analysis went as follows. Across the 700 or so repertoires, a later analysis counted approximately 75 million unique TCR beta chains, 9 million to 14 million of which were shared by at least two donors. Raw reads were error-corrected and collapsed into unique sequences with a nearest-neighbor algorithm that merged closely related sequences to remove PCR and sequencing errors. Alignment of CDR3 sequences to IMGT reference sequences was used to assign V, D and J gene segments. For a sequence to be retained, a match of at least six nucleotides was required to both a V gene segment and a J gene segment. A rearrangement counted as productive if the CDR3 had no stop codons and remained in frame with V and J, and every other rearrangement counted as non-productive. Following IMGT convention, CDR3 was defined as the stretch from the second conserved V-encoded cysteine up to the conserved J-encoded phenylalanine. The earlier analysis of 587 of the donors excluded sequences that lacked an unambiguous match to a single V gene segment. In an earlier analysis of approximately 550 of the donors, V segments were called functional above 56.7% productive rearrangements and were called segregating when the between-donor standard deviation exceeded 5%. To diagnose cytomegalovirus status from the catalog of TCR beta chain sequences, a statistical classification framework was built. In a later analysis, V and J genes were assigned by comparing TCR nucleotide sequences against IMGT/GENE-DB human TR gene sequences. The TCRdist pipeline was used in a later analysis to assign CDR3 sequences and most-parsimonious VDJ recombination scenarios. In a later analysis, every TCR beta chain was defined by the combination of its CDR3 amino acid sequence and its V-gene family, and reads without a unique V-gene family were dropped. In a later analysis, 500 to 700 highly shared, low-generation-probability nucleotide sequences were removed to address suspected cross-contamination and a sequencing artifact. For each public chain, a later analysis derived a clonal expansion index from normalized ranks of inferred template counts within each repertoire. Generation probabilities in a later analysis came from a VDJ recombination model fitted to out-of-frame rearrangements, and those results were checked against IGoR. In a later analysis, TCR-TCR, TCR-HLA and TCR-CMV co-occurrence was scored with hypergeometric tests, and a repertoire-size bias correction was applied to TCR pairs. In a later analysis, false discovery rates were estimated by permuting HLA or CMV assignments 20 times. In a later analysis, co-occurring TCRs were grouped using DBSCAN, and TCRdist sequence similarity was added for clustering within HLA-allele-positive subsets. For co-occurrence clustering, repertoires with fewer than 30,000 or more than 120,000 public chains were excluded, along with five repertoires with anomalous nucleotide sharing. TCRdb stores this immuneACCESS table with in-frame sequences only. Part of the clones is absent; in the studies checked, under half of the shortfall reflects unresolved V genes, and no reason is known for the rest. V, J and clone size reflect that table, while D and trimming were determined from the DNA. In this sample the table shows approximately 150,000 clones, about 85% of which occur a single time. Around 2.5% of the sample goes to the ten largest clones.

The sample originates from a study of cytomegalovirus exposure and HLA in healthy donors (dated by TCRdb to 2016 to 2017). Background on the whole study: An earlier analysis of approximately 640 of the donors reported 250 to 300 Gb of sequence data and 117 million unique TCR beta sequences from about 200 million T cells. Of the 398 genotyped donors, about 80% fell in the genetic ancestry cluster associated with self-reported Caucasian donors. Every repertoire in the discovery cohort had been generated on one and the same sequencing platform. The T cell repertoires of 666 subjects were profiled by immunosequencing and related to cytomegalovirus serostatus. About 300 gigabases of sequencing data and 70 million to 95 million unique TCR sequences made up an early release that covered approximately 650 HLA-typed donors. Along with the roughly 670-subject first cohort, a separate validation cohort of over a hundred different subjects was used. To decide whether each TCR beta V gene segment behaved as functional or pseudogenic, an earlier analysis of several hundred of the donors relied on high-throughput TCR beta sequencing. Across 300 to 500 genotyped donors of the cohort, an average of about 200,000 unique TCR beta nucleotide sequences per donor were sequenced, and 15% to 20% of those sequences were non-productive. Donor age, sex, ethnicity and CMV serostatus were compiled alongside the repertoire data. Rather than using new phenotypic data, the later analysis identified candidate immune exposures from TCR beta sequences and from how often those sequences occurred across donors. Class I and class II HLA loci were covered by the typing at four-digit resolution. A later genetic analysis took genome-wide SNP genotypes for about 65% of the 666 donors and used that subset as a discovery cohort. Typing coverage differed by locus: A, B, C, DRB1 and DQB1 were typed in roughly 620-630 donors, DQA1 in 500 to 550, DPA1 in some 600, and DPB1 in 400 to 480. Because of strong linkage in the cohort, roughly 5 DR-DQ haplotypes were treated as single units for association and clustering. To predict cytomegalovirus infection status, the study combined high-throughput TCR immunosequencing, statistical association of individual TCRs with disease status, and machine learning. A later analysis re-examined previously published TCR beta repertoires from more than 600 donors and added high-resolution HLA genotyping to investigate patterns of TCR occurrence. The aim of the study was to test whether cataloging public T cell receptors could identify signatures of past pathogen exposure.

Broad study findings and their caveats: It was suggested by the authors that the approach could potentially be generalized to other disease states and immunological phenotypes. In both the original and validation cohorts, the classifier was reported to diagnose cytomegalovirus status with high specificity and sensitivity. A further reported finding was that TCR beta sequences accurately predicted the HLA-A and HLA-B alleles for most subjects in the first cohort. According to a later genetic analysis, donors in an Asian-associated ancestry cluster had fewer N-insertions in productive TCRs than the roughly 670-donor mean. Because some donors lacked HLA typing at each locus, the association tests relied only on the typed subset. In vitro tests confirmed that a few of the cytomegalovirus-associated TCR beta chains recognize cytomegalovirus antigens. While some public TCRs were present in many individuals, most TCR sequences turned up only very rarely across donors. Specific HLA alleles were associated with around 18,000 TCR beta sequences at a false discovery rate of 0.05 in a later analysis. In a later analysis, the rate of TCR association differed among HLA loci, with DRB1 alleles having the most associated TCRs and HLA-C alleles having the fewest. A cluster of highly shared sequence variants was judged likely to be a technical artifact of the sequencing pipeline. In a later analysis, HLA-associated TCR beta chains showed more clonal expansion and lower generation probabilities than non-associated chains that were equally common. Several of the top co-occurrence clusters appeared to be linked to parvovirus B19, influenza, CMV and Epstein-Barr virus, according to a later analysis. Some IMGT-functional V segments, including TRBV6-2 and TRBV6-3, could not be told apart with the 87-base-pair reads, so those segments were excluded. A later genetic analysis associated a missense DCLRE1C variant with V-gene and J-gene trimming of TCR beta chains, and an independent cohort replicated the association. In an earlier analysis of some 540 of the donors, most TCR beta V segments appeared in productive rearrangements about 87% or about 30% of the time, broadly matching IMGT annotations. The study listed approximately 150 TCR beta chains as associated with cytomegalovirus. The cohort was sequenced for TCR beta chains only, and without alpha or paired-chain data the features that could be detected were limited. CMV serostatus was the only immune exposure information available for the cohort. According to a later analysis, most CMV-associated TCR beta chains appeared to be HLA-restricted, and the HLA associations seemed to be driven largely by CMV exposure. When HLA alleles, especially DR and DQ, strongly co-occurred, TCR associations were difficult to assign to individual alleles. Correlated functional status among segregating V segments might reflect linkage disequilibrium, but an unknown experimental factor could not be ruled out. Presence/absence analyses assumed roughly uniform sequencing depth across donors, an assumption that may not hold. The earlier analysis of about 600 of the donors excluded 15 to 20 rarely observed V segments, including chromosome 9 orphons, because counts were too low.

The cohort comprised under 700 healthy bone marrow donors. At the time of sampling, all cohort members were nominally healthy, though unrecorded immune exposures were likely present. The donor was CMV seronegative and belonged to the group of under 400 seronegative cohort members. Each donor provided a peripheral blood sample, and peripheral blood mononuclear cells were used for TCR beta sequencing. Genomic DNA extraction from the blood cell samples was performed with the Qiagen DNeasy Blood Extraction Kit. Counted from cysteine to phenylalanine, this CDR3 has 15 amino acids. The DNA shown is the 45-base CDR3, in frame from base 1. The germline V gene sets CDR1 to SGHTA and CDR2 to FQGNSA. Trimming takes 2 bases off V and 4 bases off J; junction bases not matched to a gene: 6.

Sequenced sample: PBMCs. The chain is assembled from TRBV7-2 and TRBJ2-3; 7 junctional bases match TRBD2. The TCR comes from a boy between 2 and 10 years old in good health and CMV-seronegative. The CDR3 here reads CASSLSPSGADTQYF. Read as DNA, the sequence is TGTGCCAGCAGCTTAAGCCCCAGCGGGGCAGATACGCAGTATTTT.